These 18 T cell receptor beta chains originate from one sample sequenced in a study of cytomegalovirus exposure and HLA in healthy donors. PCR employed 60 Vbeta and 13 Jbeta primers. Produced via immunoSEQ multiplex PCR; TCRdb's table is partial and in-frame only. The data show 150,000 to 200,000 clones, 60% to 80% seen once. The specimen sequenced was PBMCs. The source is a middle-aged man in good health and CMV-seropositive.

CDR3 bases: TGTGCCAGCAGCCGCCGGACAGGGACAGAGGCCAAAAACATTCAGTACTTC. Its translation: CASSRRTGTEAKNIQYF. The chain joins TRBV16 to TRBJ2-4; TRBD1 matches at 8 bases. J lost 1 base, V lost 4 bases, and 9 bases had no gene match. This CDR3 comprises 17 residues. Looked up from germline, CDR1 is KGHSY and CDR2 is FQNENV.

The rearrangement uses TRBV7-2 and TRBJ1-2, with 7 bases fitting TRBD1. Germline-derived CDR1 and CDR2 are SGHTA and FQGNSA. This CDR3 region has 15 residues. V shed 0 bases, J shed 6 bases, and the junction held 7 bases outside the gene matches. The CDR3 region is CASSLAWPGQDGYTF. The CDR3 DNA reads TGTGCCAGCAGCTTAGCATGGCCAGGACAGGATGGCTACACCTTC. Full variable domain (missing parts from reference TRBV7-2 and TRBJ1-2): GAGVSQSPSNKVTEKGKDVELRCDPISGHTALYWYRQSLGQGLEFLIYFQGNSAPDKSGLPSDRFSAERTGGSVSTLTIQRTQQEDSAVYLCASSLAWPGQDGYTFGSGTRLTVV.

The rearrangement joins TRBV7-2 to TRBJ1-1, with D tentatively TRBD1 (5 bases). From germline, CDR1 is SGHTA and CDR2 FQGNSA. The CDR3 sequence is 15 residues long. Deletions cut 2 bases from V and 4 bases from J, with 14 bases between. CDR3 sequence reads: CASSLQGGWGTEAFF. DNA for the CDR3: TGTGCCAGCAGCTTACAGGGTGGTTGGGGCACTGAAGCTTTCTTT.

The chain carries TRBV9 and TRBJ1-4; D is perhaps TRBD1 (5 bases). The V end was cut by 4 bases, the J end by 7 bases, with 14 bases between. The CDR3 is made up of 14 amino acids. Germline V gives CDR1 SGDLS, CDR2 YYNGEE. The CDR3 spells CASSRERGGEKLFF. The CDR3 nucleotides read TGTGCCAGCAGCCGTGAGCGGGGGGGTGAAAAACTGTTTTTT.

J is TRBJ2-2 and V is TRBV7-9, with D perhaps TRBD1 (7 bases). Between the trimmed V and J ends, which lost 4 bases and 4 bases, there was a span of 19 bases. The CDR3 spans 17 residues. Germline lookup yields CDR1 SEHNR and CDR2 FQNEAQ (reference sequence). In DNA form, the CDR3 reads TGTGCCAGCAGCTGGACAGTCAGGGGGGTTACCACCGGGGAGCTGTTTTTT. This sequence encodes CASSWTVRGVTTGELFF. Full variable domain (rest looked up from reference TRBV7-9 and TRBJ2-2): DTGVSQNPRHKITKRGQNVTFRCDPISEHNRLYWYRQTLGQGPEFLTYFQNEAQLEKSRLLSDRFSAERPKGSFSTLEIQRTEQGDSAMYLCASSWTVRGVTTGELFFGEGSRLTVL.

The rearrangement uses TRBV7-9 and TRBJ2-7, with D perhaps matching TRBD2 (5 bases). V was clipped by 2 bases and J by 3 bases, with 14 bases between them. The CDR3 is made up of 15 amino acids. Germline-derived CDR1 and CDR2 are SEHNR and FQNEAQ (reference sequence). The CDR3 DNA sequence: TGTGCCAGCAGCTTAAGCTTTTTGGGAGTCTACGAGCAGTACTTC. As protein: CASSLSFLGVYEQYF. Supplemented by reference TRBV7-9 and TRBJ2-7, the full variable domain reads DTGVSQNPRHKITKRGQNVTFRCDPISEHNRLYWYRQTLGQGPEFLTYFQNEAQLEKSRLLSDRFSAERPKGSFSTLEIQRTEQGDSAMYLCASSLSFLGVYEQYFGPGTRLTVT.

A few counts support this clone. This chain uses TRBV5-1 with TRBJ1-1; a weak D match, TRBD1 (5 bases). V gave up 0 bases and J gave up 1 base, with 7 bases separating them. Germline V lookup: CDR1 SGHRS, CDR2 YFSETQ. This CDR3 spans 14 amino acids. This CDR3 reads CASSLGGSNTEAFF. Here the CDR3 DNA reads TGCGCCAGCAGCTTGGGGGGCTCGAACACTGAAGCTTTCTTT.

The V gene is TRBV19, the J gene TRBJ2-2, with 9 positions matching TRBD1. The CDR3 spans 16 residues. Germline loops: CDR1 LNHDA, CDR2 SQIVND (reference sequence). V shed 4 bases and J 2 bases; nucleotides not matched to a gene: 5. CDR3 loop: CASSTNRGRNTGELFF. The CDR3 DNA is TGTGCCAGTAGTACGAACAGGGGGCGAAACACCGGGGAGCTGTTTTTT.

The chain carries TRBV18 and TRBJ2-5; 14 bases are shared with TRBD2. Trimming took 0 bases from V and 5 from J; bases not matched to a gene: 8. Germline V gene lookup returns CDR1 KGHSH and CDR2 LQKENI. The CDR3 length is 18 residues. CDR3 sequence: CASSPPTGTSGGTETQYF. CDR3 in DNA: TGTGCCAGCTCACCACCAACCGGGACTAGCGGGGGTACTGAGACCCAGTACTTC.

The chain employs TRBV27 and TRBJ2-1, with 14 bases aligning to TRBD2. This CDR3 comprises 17 residues. Germline CDR1 MNHEY, CDR2 SMNVEV (reference sequence). The J segment lost 5 bases and the V segment lost 6 bases, leaving 9 bases of the junction unmatched. CDR3 coding DNA: TGTGCCAGCAGCGAGGGACTAGCGGGGGCCCTAAACAATGAGCAGTTCTTC. Protein product: CASSEGLAGALNNEQFF.

The genes are TRBV7-8 and TRBJ1-2; 7 bases line up with TRBD1. Losses at the gene ends were 4 bases for V and 8 bases for J; bases not matched to a gene: 7. Germline V gene sequence: CDR1 SGHVS, CDR2 FQNEAQ. The CDR3 runs 13 residues. CDR3 sequence reads: CASSSDRVKGYTF. The CDR3, as DNA: TGTGCCAGCAGCTCCGACAGGGTCAAGGGCTACACCTTC.

The chain links TRBV6-1 to TRBJ2-7, with 8 bases fitting TRBD2. This CDR3 region has 15 residues. Germline V gives CDR1 MNHNS, CDR2 SASEGT. With V trimmed by 2 bases and J by 5 bases, 8 bases remained unmatched. The CDR3 loop is CASSEPGGVSDEQYF. The CDR3 nucleotides are TGTGCCAGCAGTGAACCCGGGGGGGTGTCCGACGAGCAGTACTTC.

This chain links TRBV6-5 with TRBJ1-3, with no clear D. This CDR3 contains 16 residues. The V gene's germline CDR1 is MNHEY and CDR2 SVGAGI. The germline V and J ends were trimmed by 0 bases and 7 bases, with 16 bases remaining between them. CDR3 amino acids: CASSYSSSPDWNTIYF. The CDR3 nucleotides are TGTGCCAGCAGTTACTCTTCTTCGCCAGACTGGAACACCATATATTTT.

There are a few counts of this clone. This chain links TRBV7-9 with TRBJ2-6; tentatively, D is TRBD2 (7 bases). CDR3 length: 17 residues. Germline lookup yields CDR1 SEHNR and CDR2 FQNEAQ (reference sequence). The V end was cut by 2 bases, the J end by 4 bases, with 15 bases between. Written as DNA, the CDR3 is TGTGCCAGCAGCTTACTAGAGGGGGGGTTCGGGGCCAACGTCCTGACTTTC. Protein: CASSLLEGGFGANVLTF. The full variable domain, its missing parts supplied by reference TRBV7-9 and TRBJ2-6, is DTGVSQNPRHKITKRGQNVTFRCDPISEHNRLYWYRQTLGQGPEFLTYFQNEAQLEKSRLLSDRFSAERPKGSFSTLEIQRTEQGDSAMYLCASSLLEGGFGANVLTFGAGSRLTVL.

This clone was seen a few times. This chain joins TRBV4-1 and TRBJ2-3, with TRBD1 identical over 8 bases. The CDR3 is 16 residues long. Germline CDR1 and CDR2: MGHRA and YSYEKL. V was pared by 0 bases and J by 0 bases, with 2 bases of the junction left unmatched. CDR3 bases: TGCGCCAGCAGCCAAGACAGGACAGGGAGCACAGATACGCAGTATTTT. Translating it yields CASSQDRTGSTDTQYF.

This clone has just a few counts. The chain recombines TRBV19 with TRBJ1-5, with 7 bases fitting TRBD1. CDR1 LNHDA and CDR2 SQIVND come from the germline V gene (reference sequence). The trim removed 6 bases at V and 4 bases at J, leaving 3 bases unmatched. This CDR3 has 13 residues. For the CDR3, the DNA is TGTGCCAGTAGCCTGACAGGGAATCAGCCCCAGCATTTT. Translation: CASSLTGNQPQHF.

The rearrangement links TRBV10-3 to TRBJ2-1, with 7 bases fitting TRBD2. Trimming took 0 bases from V and 2 from J; bases not matched to a gene: 4. The CDR3 length is 16 residues. Per the germline V gene, CDR1 is ENHRY and CDR2 is SYGVKD. The CDR3 here is CAISESSGGTYNEQFF. The CDR3 DNA sequence: TGTGCCATCAGTGAGTCGTCGGGGGGAACCTACAATGAGCAGTTCTTC.

This chain uses TRBV28 with TRBJ2-1, with D possibly being TRBD1 (6 bases). Between the trimmed V and J ends, which lost 3 bases and 7 bases, there was a span of 16 bases. The CDR3 covers 15 residues. The germline CDR1 and CDR2 sequences are MDHEN and SYDVKM. The CDR3 loop reads CASSLGAGLWNEQFF. For the CDR3, the DNA is TGTGCCAGCAGTTTGGGGGCGGGTTTATGGAATGAGCAGTTCTTC. The variable domain in full, completed from reference TRBV28 and TRBJ2-1, reads DVKVTQSSRYLVKRTGEKVFLECVQDMDHENMFWYRQDPGLGLRLIYFSYDVKMKEKGDIPEGYSVSREKKERFSLILESASTNQTSMYLCASSLGAGLWNEQFFGPGTRLTVL.